This T cell receptor beta chain derives from a study of T cell repertoires in cytomegalovirus infection. Study as a whole: Based on public TCR beta signatures, there were indications of CMV infection and of a matching HLA type. Study conclusions and caveats: The response measured ex vivo was dominated by TCR beta clonotypes (HLA-C-restricted and CMV-specific). Accumulated public TCR beta family frequency recognized individuals carrying CMV together with the relevant HLA.

This clonotype was recorded many times. Its antigen is undetermined. A single record per CDR3 protein comes from TCRdb applying MiXCR to the reads. The data contain some 600,000 distinct CDR3 sequences, 20% to 25% of them singletons. Germline V gives CDR1 MDHEN, CDR2 SYDVKM. The CDR3 has 14 residues. V was cut by 2 bases and J by 3 bases, with 8 bases left in between. This receptor was identified in a human donor in good health (CMV status not recorded). Some clones in this sample may be carry-over from other donors' samples. The chain recombines TRBV28 with TRBJ2-1; a weak D match, TRBD2 (6 bases). The sequencing sample was made of CD8+ T cells from PBMCs. The DNA for the CDR3 is TGTGCCAGCAGTTTACCCGGGGGCTACAATGAGCAGTTCTTC. This encodes CASSLPGGYNEQFF.